What follows describes a single T cell receptor (beta chain). Its target antigen remains unknown. The sample holds no much larger clone one base away, and base qualities are not on file. The time point tag for this specimen amounts to: baseline before first vaccination. Interpreted using the paper, the treatment or condition label stands for: meningococcal conjugate vaccine given as trial control. The vaccinee samples were drawn from two UK trials, COV001 and COV002, one of which was a single-blind randomized controlled phase 2/3 trial testing AZD1222 (ChAdOx1 nCoV-19) in healthy adults. For TCRbeta chain sequencing, PBMC samples from trial participants were taken at day 0 and at day 28 after the second dose. The CDR3 regions of human TCRbeta chains were analyzed by immunosequencing. Processing in the source paper ran as follows. TCRs in the repertoires were matched against a reference library of SARS-CoV-2-specific TCRs that had been generated with the MIRA antigen-specificity platform. Breadth was defined as the fraction of unique TCRs that were SARS-CoV-2-associated, and depth was defined as the fraction of total T cells that were SARS-CoV-2-associated. Using the MIRA data, every spike-specific TCR was mapped to the spike region that the TCR reacted to and assigned to either a CD4 or a CD8 class. Log10-transformed breadth and depth values were compared by one-way ANOVA with Sidak's multiple comparisons tests. TCRdb carries this immuneACCESS record with in-frame sequences only. Its versions omit some clonotypes, under half of them owing to an unresolved V gene in the studies checked, with the rest unexplained. The DNA was the basis for D and trimming; V, J and clone size are from that table. Across this sample there are about 79,000 clones, with just over 90% seen only once. The biggest ten clones account for 5.5% to 9% of the sample.

The V end gives up 0 bases and the J end 6 bases, leaving 7 bases in the junction not matched to a gene. There are 15 amino acids in the CDR3, from cysteine to phenylalanine inclusive. Only the CDR3 DNA is retained, 45 bases long and in frame from the first base. CDR1 and CDR2 were assigned from the germline V gene as LGHNA and YSLEER. These data come from a study of T cell responses to AZD1222 COVID-19 vaccine (dated by TCRdb to the early 2020s). A note on the overall study: A total of approximately 240 trial participants underwent TCR sequencing, of whom around 200 received two doses of AZD1222 and some 25 received two doses of the MenACWY control vaccine. Enrollment into the trials was organized by age into subgroups of 18-55, 56-69 and 70-plus years, and those subgroups contained roughly 150, 30 and 60 TCR-sequenced participants, respectively.

Here is what the overall study found, with its caveats: A significant rise in spike-specific TCR breadth and depth was observed after two AZD1222 doses relative to day 0 and relative to MenACWY recipients. Because no day 14 peak-response samples were available, the repertoires could be characterized only after the peak T cell response. The vaccine-associated CD4 TCRs covered the entire spike protein, and the dominant responses fell in regions 160-218 and 743-854. The 56-69-year group was small, and its depth increase did not reach significance, likely because of low power. Conclusions about previously exposed vaccinees were limited because only six AZD1222 recipients were SARS-CoV-2 seropositive at baseline. Nearly half of unique spike-specific TCRs reportedly recognized epitopes outside regions mutated in the B.1.351 and B.1.1.7 variants. Participants were mostly white British and included more females than males, and it was suggested by the authors that clonal diversity may have been underestimated.

The chain is encoded by TRBV4-3 joined to TRBJ1-2; 7 nucleotides in the junction match TRBD1. The sequencing here drew on peripheral blood, taken on day 0 of MenACWY control vaccination. This receptor was taken from an adult in good health. The bases read TGCGCCAGCAGCCAAGACCAGACAGGGTTCGATGGCTACACCTTC. It encodes CASSQDQTGFDGYTF.